The 15 T cell receptor beta chains below were found in one sample sequenced in a study of T cell responses to AZD1222 COVID-19 vaccine. This table comes from immunoSEQ multiplex PCR, and its TCRdb copy is limited to in-frame clones, with some not included. This sample has around 85,000 clones, with about 86% found just once. The sequences come from peripheral blood, collected on day 0 of AZD1222 vaccination. These receptor sequences come from an adult in good health.

The V gene is TRBV6-5, the J gene TRBJ1-1; tentatively, D is TRBD1 (5 bases). Germline V CDR1 and CDR2: MNHEY, SVGAGI. V was clipped by 6 bases and J by 5 bases, with 19 bases between them. CDR3 length equals 15 residues. CDR3 residues: CASRTDRQMRTEAFF. The CDR3 nucleotides are TGTGCCAGCAGAACTGACAGACAAATGCGGACTGAAGCTTTCTTT.

CDR3 sequence: CASIDQDRAGTQYF. In nucleotides, the CDR3 is TGTGCCAGCATCGATCAAGACAGGGCTGGGACCCAGTACTTC. The J gene is TRBJ2-5, the V gene TRBV6-5, with 7 positions matching TRBD1. The CDR3 sequence is 14 residues long. The V gene's germline CDR1 is MNHEY and CDR2 SVGAGI. Losses at the gene ends were 7 bases for V and 7 bases for J; bases not matched to a gene: 12.

The V call is TRBV7-8, the J call TRBJ1-1; a weak D match, TRBD1 (6 bases). V lost 2 bases and J lost 0, with 13 bases in between. CDR1 and CDR2 from the germline V gene are SGHVS and FQNEAQ. The CDR3 has 16 amino acids. The CDR3 region has the DNA TGTGCCAGCAGCTTACCGACAGGTGGCATGAACACTGAAGCTTTCTTT. Its translation: CASSLPTGGMNTEAFF.

The chain carries TRBV2 and TRBJ2-5; TRBD2 matches 8 bases. Germline V gene data show CDR1 as SNHLY and CDR2 as FYNNEI. The CDR3 covers 17 residues. The J segment lost 3 bases and the V segment lost 6 bases, leaving 15 bases of the junction unmatched. The CDR3 DNA is TGTGCCAGCAGCGCTCCCCGGGGCGGGGGGACTGAAGAGACCCAGTACTTC. Translating it yields CASSAPRGGGTEETQYF. Complete variable domain (other parts from reference TRBV2 and TRBJ2-5): EPEVTQTPSHQVTQMGQEVILRCVPISNHLYFYWYRQILGQKVEFLVSFYNNEISEKSEIFDDQFSVERPDGSNFTLKIRSTKLEDSAMYFCASSAPRGGGTEETQYFGPGTRLLVL.

The V and J genes are TRBV11-3 and TRBJ2-1; perhaps TRBD2 as D (6 bases). The CDR3 contains 16 residues. Germline CDR1 SGHNT, CDR2 YENEEA. The ends were cut back, 0 bases at V and 6 bases at J, with 15 bases in the middle. CDR3: CASSLESGSWANEQFF. The CDR3 nucleotides are TGTGCCAGCAGCTTAGAAAGCGGGTCGTGGGCCAATGAGCAGTTCTTC.

The CDR3 DNA reads as TGTGCCAGCAGGCGACAGCCGAATGAAAAACTGTTTTTT. It is translated as CASRRQPNEKLFF. The V and J genes are TRBV2 and TRBJ1-4; D perhaps matches TRBD1 (5 bases). V lost 6 bases, J lost 5 bases, and 10 bases lay in between. Germline CDR1 SNHLY, CDR2 FYNNEI. The CDR3 runs 13 residues.

This clone was picked up one time. The chain joins TRBV12-2 to TRBJ1-5. TRBV12-2 is designated a pseudogene. The length of the CDR3 is 14 residues. CDR3 coding DNA: TGTGCAAGTCGCCCATGGGGTTTCAATCAGCCCCAGCATTTT. Its translation: CASRPWGFNQPQHF.

The rearrangement links TRBV11-3 to TRBJ2-7, with TRBD2 matching over 7 bases. J gave up 2 bases and V 5 bases, and 6 bases lay outside the gene matches. This CDR3 is 14 amino acids long. Germline assignment: CDR1 SGHNT and CDR2 YENEEA. The CDR3 protein is CASSRSGTTYEQYF. CDR3 nucleotides: TGTGCCAGCAGCAGGAGCGGGACCACCTACGAGCAGTACTTC.

The V call is TRBV19, the J call TRBJ1-1; D ambiguous. The CDR3 spans 12 residues. Trimming removed 10 bases from V and 6 bases from J, with 15 bases in between. The germline gives CDR1 LNHDA, CDR2 SQIVND (reference sequence). The CDR3 DNA reads TGTGCCACCACCTCGGTGGGCCCTGAAGCTTTCTTT. It codes for CATTSVGPEAFF.

The table lists this clone with a count of one. This chain connects TRBV5-1 to TRBJ1-4; perhaps TRBD1 as D (6 bases). The CDR3 contains 15 residues. V was cut by 3 bases and J by 6 bases, with 15 bases left in between. CDR1 and CDR2 from the germline V gene are SGHRS and YFSETQ. CDR3 residues: CASSSNRAADEKLFF. CDR3 bases: TGCGCCAGCAGCTCCAACAGGGCAGCGGATGAAAAACTGTTTTTT.

The chain couples TRBV5-1 to TRBJ2-1, with D unclear. This CDR3 comprises 13 residues. The V gene's germline CDR1 is SGHRS and CDR2 YFSETQ. The ends were cut back, 1 base at V and 3 bases at J, with 5 bases in the middle. The CDR3 DNA is TGCGCCAGCAGCTTGAACAGCTACAATGAGCAGTTCTTC. It specifies CASSLNSYNEQFF.

The gene calls are TRBV11-3 and TRBJ2-3; D is uncertain. The V and J ends lost 5 bases and 2 bases respectively, with 11 bases between them. The germline CDR1 and CDR2 sequences are SGHNT and YENEEA. The CDR3 loop spans 14 amino acids. CDR3 DNA: TGTGCCAGCAGCCCCCGCCGCTCCACAGATACGCAGTATTTT. Residues: CASSPRRSTDTQYF.

This rearrangement joins TRBV7-9 to TRBJ1-2, with D perhaps matching TRBD1 (5 bases). The CDR3 is 15 amino acids. V lost 5 bases, J lost 5 bases, and 18 bases lay in between. Germline V gene sequence: CDR1 SEHNR, CDR2 FQNEAQ (reference sequence). The CDR3 protein is CASSEGAGFEYGYTF. CDR3 DNA: TGTGCCAGCAGCGAAGGGGCAGGGTTTGAGTATGGCTACACCTTC.

This chain links TRBV29-1 with TRBJ2-7; 9 positions match TRBD1. The CDR3 length is 12 residues. With 5 bases clipped from V and 6 bases from J, the junction kept 5 bases outside the gene matches. Germline CDR1 reads SQVTM; CDR2 reads ANQGSEA. The CDR3 loop reads CSVLGQGREQYF. The CDR3 DNA is TGCAGCGTTTTGGGACAGGGACGCGAGCAGTACTTC.

The V gene is TRBV4-1, the J gene TRBJ1-5; 8 bases are a match to TRBD1. The ends lost 3 bases at V and 5 bases at J; junction bases unmatched: 3. The CDR3 spans 14 residues. In germline, CDR1 is MGHRA, CDR2 YSYEKL. The CDR3 coding sequence is TGCGCCAGCAGCCAGCTACAGGGGGATCAGCCCCAGCATTTT. It codes for CASSQLQGDQPQHF.